This TCR beta chain stems from a study of T cells in localized non-small cell lung cancer. Turning to this clone: Its antigen is not identified.

The data were produced by immunoSEQ multiplex PCR, yet TCRdb's version contains in-frame clones alone and is incomplete. The sample has 50,000 to 55,000 clones, around nine tenths seen once. General study findings and limits: Clonality of T cells reached its maximum in uninvolved adjacent lung, surpassing tumor.

The V and J ends lost 3 bases and 5 bases respectively, with 16 bases between them. Germline V CDR1 and CDR2: LNHDA, SQIVND (reference sequence). The CDR3 has 15 amino acids. This clonotype was sampled from a female donor with stage II lung adenocarcinoma. The V and J genes are TRBV19 and TRBJ1-1; no reliable D call. The specimen was PBMCs, collected before any cancer treatment. The chain's CDR3 is CASSIPGLRWTEAFF. The DNA for the CDR3 is TGTGCCAGTAGTATCCCCGGTTTAAGGTGGACTGAAGCTTTCTTT.